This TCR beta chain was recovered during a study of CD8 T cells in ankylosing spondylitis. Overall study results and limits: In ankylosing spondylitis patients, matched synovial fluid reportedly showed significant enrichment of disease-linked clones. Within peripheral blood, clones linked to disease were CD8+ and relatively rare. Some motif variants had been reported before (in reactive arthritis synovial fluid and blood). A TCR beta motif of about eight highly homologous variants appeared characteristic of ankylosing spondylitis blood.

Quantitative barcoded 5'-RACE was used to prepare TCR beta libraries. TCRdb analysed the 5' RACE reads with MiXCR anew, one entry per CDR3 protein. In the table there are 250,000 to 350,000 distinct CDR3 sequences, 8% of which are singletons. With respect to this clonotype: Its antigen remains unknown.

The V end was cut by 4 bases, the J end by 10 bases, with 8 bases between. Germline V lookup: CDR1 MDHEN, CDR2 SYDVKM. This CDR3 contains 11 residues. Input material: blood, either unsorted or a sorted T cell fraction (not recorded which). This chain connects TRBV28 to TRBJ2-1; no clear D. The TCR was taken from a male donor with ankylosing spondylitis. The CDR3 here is CASSSLSEQFF. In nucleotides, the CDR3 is TGTGCCAGCAGTTCACTGTCCGAGCAGTTCTTC.